This TCR beta chain was found in a study of Ad26.COV2.S vaccination and SARS-CoV-2 variants. Across the study: Participants got Ad26.COV2.S intramuscularly, once or twice 56 days apart.

Between the trimmed V and J ends, which lost 6 bases and 3 bases, there was a span of 16 bases. Germline values: CDR1 SGHRS, CDR2 YFSETQ. This CDR3 is built from 15 residues. Clones were sequenced by immunoSEQ multiplex PCR, and TCRdb holds only the in-frame ones, with some missing. The sample includes 350,000 to 450,000 clones, 70% to 90% seen only once; the top ten take roughly 3.1%. Treatment noted: approximately 18 received Ad26.COV2.S at low or high dose, single or two shots; 5 received placebo; per-sample allocation not given. Collection of the samples took place on day 63 after the first injection of vaccine or placebo.

The TCR was taken from a person between 18 and 59 years old who received the Ad26.COV2.S COVID-19 vaccine or a placebo. The material was peripheral blood, obtained in a trial of Ad26.COV2.S vaccine versus placebo. The genes are TRBV5-1 and TRBJ1-3; no firm D call. Here the CDR3 reads CASTPDVGNGNTIYF. DNA of the CDR3: TGCGCCAGCACCCCGGATGTAGGGAATGGAAACACCATATATTTT.